A single sample is the source of the 24 T cell receptor beta chains below, sequenced in a study of T cell changes during pregnancy in multiple sclerosis. Here immunoSEQ multiplex PCR was the method, and the copy in TCRdb shows in-frame clones only, minus some. Of 45,000 to 50,000 clones in the sample, 91% were seen once. Here the sequenced sample was CD8+ T cells from peripheral blood mononuclear cells, taken after pregnancy. Receptor source: a female donor with multiple sclerosis, enrolled in a pregnancy study.

The rearrangement joins TRBV13 to TRBJ1-1; 7 bases map to TRBD1. CDR3 length: 17 amino acids. The V gene's germline CDR1 is PRHDT and CDR2 FYEKMQ (reference sequence). V lost 1 base, J lost 0 bases, and 8 bases stayed unmatched. CDR3 residues: CASSLVSGGGMNTEAFF. The CDR3 DNA reads as TGTGCCAGCAGCTTAGTAAGTGGAGGGGGCATGAACACTGAAGCTTTCTTT.

J is TRBJ2-1 and V is TRBV4-3; D is possibly TRBD2 (6 bases). With 0 bases removed from V and 7 bases from J, the gap between germline ends came to 22 bases. Per germline, CDR1 LGHNA and CDR2 YSLEER. There are 18 residues in the CDR3. The CDR3 reads CASSQDTAGPGGANEQFF. For the CDR3, the DNA is TGCGCCAGCAGCCAAGACACTGCGGGACCCGGAGGGGCTAATGAGCAGTTCTTC.

The count of this clone is one. The chain has TRBV5-4 and TRBJ1-3; no clear D gene. V lost 2 bases and J lost 5, with 14 bases in between. This CDR3 region has 15 residues. The V gene's germline CDR1 is SGHNT and CDR2 YYREEE (reference sequence). In DNA form, the CDR3 reads TGTGCCAGCAGCTTTGAGGGAGTGGGCCGAAACACCATATATTTT. This gives the protein CASSFEGVGRNTIYF.

Only a few counts were recorded for this clone. The chain links TRBV4-3 to TRBJ1-1; 7 nucleotides match TRBD1. Germline CDR1 is LGHNA and CDR2 is YSLEER. V gave up 0 bases and J gave up 4 bases; unmatched junction bases: 5. The CDR3 is 15 residues long. In DNA form, the CDR3 reads TGCGCCAGCAGCCAAGACCGACAGGGAGGCACTGAAGCTTTCTTT. Its translation: CASSQDRQGGTEAFF.

The rearrangement joins TRBV29-1 to TRBJ1-5; 9 bases agree with TRBD1. Trimming took 4 bases from V and 4 from J; bases not matched to a gene: 8. The CDR3 totals 15 residues. Germline values: CDR1 SQVTM, CDR2 ANQGSEA. CDR3 nucleotides: TGCAGCGTTGGTCATAGGGACAGGGATAATCAGCCCCAGCATTTT. Amino acids: CSVGHRDRDNQPQHF.

This chain connects TRBV7-6 to TRBJ1-2, with TRBD1 identical over 8 bases. CDR1 SGHVS and CDR2 FNYEAQ come from the germline V gene. This CDR3 has 16 residues. With 10 bases clipped from V and 4 bases from J, the junction kept 17 bases outside the gene matches. The CDR3 bases are TGTGCCATCAGTAGTACTTTTGACAGGGGATCCTATGGCTACACCTTC. Its translation is CAISSTFDRGSYGYTF.

This clone was recorded once. This sequence joins TRBV6-5 and TRBJ1-1; 8 bases line up with TRBD1. Germline V gives CDR1 MNHEY, CDR2 SVGAGI. This CDR3 is built from 13 residues. J lost 8 bases, V lost 6 bases, and 8 bases had no gene match. The CDR3 DNA sequence: TGTGCCAGCAGCCCAGACAGGGGACGGGAAGCTTTCTTT. Amino acids: CASSPDRGREAFF.

V usage is TRBV9 and J usage is TRBJ1-2; weak D call: TRBD1 (6 bases). Trimming pared 0 bases from V and 5 bases from J, leaving 11 bases between. Germline V gene lookup returns CDR1 SGDLS and CDR2 YYNGEE. CDR3 size: 14 residues. Here the CDR3 DNA reads TGTGCCAGCAGCGTAGGGGGGACACTTTATGGCTACACCTTC. Residues: CASSVGGTLYGYTF.

The chain joins TRBV11-2 to TRBJ2-5; 12 bases agree with TRBD1. Trimming took 1 base from V and 4 from J; bases not matched to a gene: 4. The CDR3 totals 16 residues. The germline V gene encodes CDR1 SGHAT and CDR2 FQNNGV. For the CDR3, the DNA is TGTGCCAGCAGCTTAGCCGGGACAGGGGGCCCAGAGACCCAGTACTTC. Its translation: CASSLAGTGGPETQYF.

V usage is TRBV5-1 and J usage is TRBJ2-3, with 9 bases identical to TRBD2. The germline CDR1 and CDR2 sequences are SGHRS and YFSETQ. V shed 0 bases, J shed 2 bases, and the junction held 7 bases outside the gene matches. This CDR3 contains 17 residues. CDR3 loop: CASSLGASGDPTDTQYF. Written as DNA, the CDR3 is TGCGCCAGCAGCTTGGGGGCTAGCGGGGACCCCACAGATACGCAGTATTTT.

The CDR3 loop reads CASSLTDSDRGIDGYTF. In DNA form, the CDR3 reads TGTGCCAGCAGCTTAACGGATTCAGACAGGGGAATTGATGGCTACACCTTC. The V gene is TRBV7-2, the J gene TRBJ1-2; 8 bases agree with TRBD1. Germline loops: CDR1 SGHTA, CDR2 FQGNSA. CDR3 length: 17 residues. With V trimmed by 2 bases and J by 6 bases, 14 bases remained unmatched.

The chain carries TRBV7-2 and TRBJ2-3, with 9 bases that match TRBD2. Germline CDR1 SGHTA, CDR2 FQGNSA. Trimming cost V 8 bases and J 6 bases; bases outside gene matches: 9. The CDR3 has 14 residues. The CDR3: CASVPLAGQDTQYF. The DNA for the CDR3 is TGTGCCAGCGTCCCACTAGCGGGCCAGGATACGCAGTATTTT.

The genes are TRBV6-4 and TRBJ1-6; 7 nucleotides match TRBD1. The CDR3 has 13 residues. With V trimmed by 4 bases and J by 13 bases, 7 bases remained unmatched. Germline-derived CDR1 and CDR2 are MRHNA and SNTAGT. Here the CDR3 DNA reads TGTGCCAGCAGTGGGGACAGTGAAAGTCCCCTCCACTTT. Its translation is CASSGDSESPLHF.

The chain has TRBV6-5 and TRBJ1-1; D might be TRBD1 (6 bases). From germline, CDR1 is MNHEY and CDR2 SVGAGI. V lost 5 bases, J lost 8 bases, and 9 bases lay in between. CDR3 length: 11 amino acids. The CDR3 DNA reads as TGTGCCAGCAGTCTCACAGGGGAAGCTTTCTTT. It yields the protein CASSLTGEAFF.

V usage is TRBV12-5 and J usage is TRBJ2-3, with 8 bases identical to TRBD2. From germline, CDR1 is LGHNT and CDR2 FRNRAP. This CDR3 comprises 16 residues. V was pared by 6 bases and J by 2 bases, with 10 bases of the junction left unmatched. The CDR3 here is CASGPRLASPTDTQYF. The CDR3 DNA is TGTGCTAGTGGCCCTAGACTAGCGTCGCCCACAGATACGCAGTATTTT.

The chain joins TRBV4-3 to TRBJ2-3; TRBD2 might be the D (6 bases). CDR1 and CDR2 (germline): LGHNA, YSLEER. This CDR3 spans 15 amino acids. The germline V and J ends were trimmed by 0 bases and 7 bases, with 14 bases remaining between them. For the CDR3, the DNA is TGCGCCAGCAGCCAAGATTCGCCTAGCGTAAATACGCAGTATTTT. Amino acids: CASSQDSPSVNTQYF.

The J gene is TRBJ2-2, the V gene TRBV4-2; perhaps TRBD1 as D (5 bases). This CDR3 contains 21 residues. Germline loops: CDR1 LGHNA, CDR2 YNFKEQ. V was clipped by 0 bases and J by 0 bases, with 23 bases between them. This CDR3 is CASSQELETGLQNANTGELFF. CDR3 nucleotides: TGTGCCAGCAGCCAAGAATTGGAAACAGGCCTACAAAACGCGAACACCGGGGAGCTGTTTTTT.

The chain couples TRBV6-5 to TRBJ2-5; D is possibly TRBD2 (5 bases). Germline V gene sequence: CDR1 MNHEY, CDR2 SVGAGI. The CDR3 is 13 residues long. The V gene lost 8 bases and the J gene lost 2 bases, with 12 bases spanning the gap. CDR3 residues: CASREDRQETQYF. The DNA of the CDR3 is TGTGCCAGCCGGGAAGACCGGCAAGAGACCCAGTACTTC.

CDR3 residues: CASSVQGGNQPQHF. In DNA, the CDR3 is TGTGCCAGCAGCGTACAGGGCGGCAATCAGCCCCAGCATTTT. V and J are TRBV7-8 and TRBJ1-5; the D gene is possibly TRBD1 (6 bases). Deletions cut 5 bases from V and 2 bases from J, with 10 bases between. CDR3 length: 14 amino acids. Germline V lookup: CDR1 SGHVS, CDR2 FQNEAQ.

CDR3 sequence: CASSYGTVPNEQYF. The CDR3 coding sequence is TGTGCCAGCAGCTACGGGACAGTGCCGAACGAGCAGTACTTC. The chain employs TRBV9 and TRBJ2-7; 7 positions agree with TRBD1. This CDR3 is built from 14 residues. The germline CDR1 and CDR2 sequences are SGDLS and YYNGEE. Trimming cost V 4 bases and J 5 bases; bases outside gene matches: 9. The full variable domain, completed using reference TRBV9 and TRBJ2-7, is DSGVTQTPKHLITATGQRVTLRCSPRSGDLSVYWYQQSLDQGLQFLIQYYNGEERAKGNILERFSAQQFPDLHSELNLSSLELGDSALYFCASSYGTVPNEQYFGPGTRLTVT.

This chain links TRBV19 with TRBJ1-2; possibly TRBD1 for D (5 bases). The CDR3 totals 14 residues. Germline V gives CDR1 LNHDA, CDR2 SQIVND (reference sequence). Deletions cut 7 bases from V and 1 base from J, with 13 bases between. The CDR3 DNA reads TGTGCCAGTATACAGCAGGGTGGTAACTATGGCTACACCTTC. Protein product: CASIQQGGNYGYTF. The full variable domain, with the rest looked up from reference TRBV19 and TRBJ1-2, is DGGITQSPKYLFRKEGQNVTLSCEQNLNHDAMYWYRQDPGQGLRLIYYSQIVNDFQKGDIAEGYSVSREKKESFPLTVTSAQKNPTAFYLCASIQQGGNYGYTFGSGTRLTVV.

This chain uses TRBV2 with TRBJ1-2; D gene ambiguous. CDR3 size: 11 residues. Germline CDR1 and CDR2: SNHLY and FYNNEI. Trimming stripped 7 bases from V and 7 bases from J, with 10 bases between. The CDR3 loop reads CASTAGSGYTF. The CDR3, as DNA: TGTGCCAGCACGGCGGGGTCTGGCTACACCTTC.

In its sample, this clone ranks as medium-sized. The DNA for the CDR3 is TGTGCCAGCAGTGAAGACAGCTCTGGGGCCAACGTCCTGACTTTC. Translating it yields CASSEDSSGANVLTF. V gene TRBV6-1 combines with J gene TRBJ2-6; D remains ambiguous. Per the germline V gene, CDR1 is MNHNS and CDR2 is SASEGT. V lost 1 base and J lost 0, with 4 bases in between. The CDR3 consists of 15 residues.

The V gene is TRBV29-1, the J gene TRBJ2-3; 7 nucleotides line up with TRBD2. The V gene's germline CDR1 is SQVTM and CDR2 ANQGSEA. This CDR3 comprises 13 residues. Trimming cost V 6 bases and J 4 bases; bases outside gene matches: 7. Written as DNA, the CDR3 is TGCAGCGTCGTTGGACGGGAGGCAGATACGCAGTATTTT. Translating gives CSVVGREADTQYF.